A selection of T cell receptor beta chains follows, all from one sample in a study of high-grade serous ovarian cancer treatment subgroups. Using immunoSEQ multiplex PCR, the repertoire was profiled, and TCRdb retains in-frame clones only, with some absent. The data contain around 4,200 clones, roughly four fifths of them seen just once; the ten biggest clones take up around 4.7%. Sequencing was carried out using tumor tissue. Receptors were obtained from a human donor with high-grade serous ovarian cancer. The CDR3 runs from the conserved cysteine through the conserved F or W. A D gene is named only where the DNA matches it firmly.

>TRBJ2-5|TRBV4-1|TRBD2
CASSQGGVAGGLQETQYF
>NA|TRBV27|TRBD1
CASSSNRQGNEQYF
>TRBJ2-1|TRBV5-1|NA
CASSAGTPYNEQFF
>TRBJ2-1|TRBV30|TRBD2
CAWSVKGTSGWQEQFF
>TRBJ2-2|TRBV5-4|NA
CASSRALGTGELFF
>TRBJ2-1|TRBV18|NA
CASSPTGSDNEQFF
>TRBJ1-6|TRBV11-2|NA
CASSLVEDSPLHF
>TRBJ1-6|TRBV2|NA
CASSERGGGANSPLHF
>TRBJ2-2|TRBV11-2|NA
CASSLKRRNTGELFF
>TRBJ2-3|TRBV5-5|TRBD1
CASSVQGTDTQYF
>TRBJ2-5|TRBV7-8|NA
CASREGTAQETQYF
>TRBJ2-1|TRBV11-2|TRBD1
CASSPGTGVDNEQFF
>TRBJ1-1|TRBV29-1|NA
CSVQGRRGTEAFF
>TRBJ2-5|TRBV4-3|TRBD2
CASSPGSGGYETQYF
>TRBJ2-1|TRBV28|NA
CASKNRVEDEQFF
>TRBJ2-7|TRBV6-5|NA
CASSQLHEQYF
>TRBJ2-5|TRBV4-1|TRBD2
CASSQRGLAGGLSFLNQETQYF
>TRBJ1-4|TRBV5-8|NA
CASSLAAGGSEKLFF
>TRBJ1-1|TRBV7-9|NA
CASSFLRDSTEAFF
>TRBJ2-3|TRBV7-8|TRBD1
CASSPGTGRTDTQYF
>TRBJ1-5|TRBV5-4|NA
CASSTGPYQPQHF
>TRBJ1-4|TRBV27|NA
CASSLSARYNEKLFF
>TRBJ1-6|TRBV19|TRBD1
CASTRTGGNSPLHF
>TRBJ2-3|TRBV6-5|NA
CASSYRGGTDTQYF
>TRBJ1-6|TRBV7-2|TRBD1
CASSPRGGGGHSPLHF
>TRBJ1-1|TRBV23-1|NA
CASSQSPAPGGNTEAFF
>TRBJ1-1|TRBV6-5|NA
CASSSPGGNTEAFF
>TRBJ1-2|TRBV6-5|TRBD1
CASNTGGLNYGYTF
>TRBJ2-7|TRBV21-1|NA
CTSSKAGEQNFFFSYEQYF
>TRBJ2-2|TRBV5-4|TRBD2
CASSRSPAGGETGELFF
>TRBJ1-2|TRBV7-2|NA
CASSLIVDPVSPGLF
>TRBJ2-3|TRBV19|TRBD1
CASADRAEDTQYF
>TRBJ1-4|TRBV21-1|NA
CASSKEGEEGTNEKLFF
>TRBJ2-5|TRBV7-7|NA
CASSLPGQETQYF
>TRBJ1-5|TRBV19|NA
CASSYSAWEAGQPQHF
>TRBJ1-2|TRBV27|NA
CASSTRTEMGLEDGYTF
>TRBJ1-5|TRBV6-6|NA
CASSSARGNQPQHF
>TRBJ2-3|TRBV5-1|TRBD2
CASSLVPSGGADTQYF
>TRBJ1-2|TRBV19|NA
CASSIVGGSYGYTF
>TRBJ2-7|TRBV4-1|NA
CASSRGVRGAYYEQYF
>TRBJ1-2|TRBV28|NA
CASSLGVYGYTF
>TRBJ1-2|TRBV5-1|NA
CASSLGVGGSYGYTF